This paragraph covers one T cell receptor beta chain sequence. The germline V gene has CDR1 SQVTM and CDR2 ANQGSEA. The CDR3 sequence is 14 residues long. V lost 5 bases, J lost 4 bases, and 17 bases lay in between. These data originate in a study of early T cells in non-severe SARS-CoV-2 infection. TCRdb re-derived calls from the 5' RACE reads in MiXCR, one entry per CDR3 protein. Among about 73,000 distinct CDR3 sequences listed, roughly an eighth were seen once. V and J are TRBV29-1 and TRBJ1-2, with D possibly being TRBD1 (6 bases). The sequence came from an adult who was a healthcare worker with PCR-confirmed SARS-CoV-2 infection or an uninfected control (not recorded which). Source material: whole blood. This CDR3 is CSVCRQDRAYGYTF. CDR3 DNA: TGCAGCGTTTGCAGACAGGACCGAGCCTATGGCTACACCTTC.